These 26 T cell receptor beta chains were all obtained from the same sample, sequenced in a study of cytomegalovirus exposure and HLA in healthy donors. PCR involved 60 Vbeta and 13 Jbeta primers. Libraries were prepared by immunoSEQ multiplex PCR; TCRdb keeps only in-frame clonotypes and omits some of them. The data hold some 130,000 clones, with approximately 80% observed a single time. The sequenced sample consisted of PBMCs. The receptors originated from a man aged 30-40 years in good health and CMV-seronegative.

The chain combines TRBV18 with TRBJ2-2; D call uncertain. The germline V gene has CDR1 KGHSH and CDR2 LQKENI. This CDR3 spans 14 amino acids. The V end was cut by 0 bases, the J end by 6 bases, with 8 bases between. CDR3 DNA: TGTGCCAGCTCACCACCGTTTCGGGCCGGGGAGCTGTTTTTT. Encoded protein: CASSPPFRAGELFF.

The CDR3 region is CASSNRREGNQPQHF. CDR3 coding DNA: TGTGCCAGCAGTAATCGGAGGGAGGGCAATCAGCCCCAGCATTTT. The V gene is TRBV6-6, the J gene TRBJ1-5; D ambiguous. The CDR3 has 15 amino acids. V lost 5 bases and J lost 2, with 13 bases in between. The germline gives CDR1 MNHNY, CDR2 SVGAGI (reference sequence).

The chain uses TRBV5-1 and TRBJ2-2, with 10 bases aligning to TRBD2. The CDR3 extends over 16 amino acids. V gave up 4 bases and J gave up 3 bases; unmatched junction bases: 6. Germline V gene sequence: CDR1 SGHRS, CDR2 YFSETQ. The CDR3 nucleotides are TGCGCCAGCAGCCCGATTACTAGCGGGGACACCGGGGAGCTGTTTTTT. Its protein is CASSPITSGDTGELFF.

This rearrangement joins TRBV2 to TRBJ1-5; D gene ambiguous. The CDR3 is made up of 15 amino acids. V dropped 4 bases and J dropped 4 bases, with 14 bases sitting between them. From germline, CDR1 is SNHLY and CDR2 FYNNEI. The CDR3 nucleotides read TGTGCCAGCAGTGGGATGACGGGAGGGAATCAGCCCCAGCATTTT. Translation: CASSGMTGGNQPQHF.

The CDR3 here is CASRARTGKNNSPLHF. CDR3 nucleotide sequence: TGTGCCAGCAGGGCGCGGACAGGCAAAAATAATTCACCCCTCCACTTT. The V gene is TRBV27, the J gene TRBJ1-6, with 7 bases that match TRBD1. Trimming removed 6 bases from V and 5 bases from J; junction bases left unmatched: 10. CDR1 is MNHEY, CDR2 SMNVEV, per germline (reference sequence). This CDR3 is built from 16 residues.

The J gene is TRBJ1-1, the V gene TRBV7-8; maybe TRBD1 (6 bases). Germline assignment: CDR1 SGHVS and CDR2 FQNEAQ. The V end was cut by 5 bases, the J end by 5 bases, with 12 bases between. There are 13 residues in the CDR3. The chain's CDR3 is CASSLGGQTEAFF. Written as DNA, the CDR3 is TGTGCCAGCAGCCTAGGGGGGCAGACTGAAGCTTTCTTT.

This chain links TRBV30 with TRBJ1-3, with 8 positions matching TRBD1. Germline-derived CDR1 and CDR2 are GTSNPN and SVGIG (reference sequence). V was pared by 4 bases and J by 0 bases, with 2 bases of the junction left unmatched. The CDR3 has 14 residues. The CDR3 nucleotides are TGTGCCTGGAACAGGGGGGGCTCTGGAAACACCATATATTTT. Encoded protein: CAWNRGGSGNTIYF.

Notes on this clone: One junction end does not reproduce the germline sequence, and a read error may be involved. The rearrangement joins TRBV7-7 to TRBJ2-1, with TRBD2 matching 11 bases. CDR1 is SSHAT, CDR2 FNYEAQ, per germline (reference sequence). The CDR3 sequence is 16 residues long. The CDR3 loop is CASSLAASGRLNEQFF. In DNA form, the CDR3 reads TGTGCTAGCAGCTTAGCCGCTAGCGGGAGGTTGAATGAGCAGTTCTTC.

The chain links TRBV7-8 to TRBJ2-7; 9 bases are shared with TRBD1. From germline, CDR1 is SGHVS and CDR2 FQNEAQ. The CDR3 runs to 13 residues. J gave up 2 bases and V 4 bases, and 0 bases lay outside the gene matches. Written as DNA, the CDR3 is TGTGCCAGCAGCTGGGACAGGGCCTACGAGCAGTACTTC. Protein product: CASSWDRAYEQYF.

The chain recombines TRBV13 with TRBJ2-6; D not resolved. Trimming took 3 bases from V and 0 from J, leaving 3 bases between them. Looked up from germline, CDR1 is PRHDT and CDR2 is FYEKMQ (reference sequence). This CDR3 has 14 residues. The CDR3 bases are TGTGCCAGCAGCTTCTACTCTGGGGCCAACGTCCTGACTTTC. Protein sequence: CASSFYSGANVLTF.

The J gene is TRBJ1-1, the V gene TRBV4-1; 12 nucleotides line up with TRBD1. This CDR3 has 16 residues. Germline CDR1 MGHRA, CDR2 YSYEKL. J lost 4 bases, V lost 4 bases, and 7 bases had no gene match. The CDR3 region has the DNA TGCGCCAGCAGCCCCCCGGTGGGACAGGGGGCCACTGAAGCTTTCTTT. This codes for CASSPPVGQGATEAFF.

This clone was detected only a few times. The chain combines TRBV1 with TRBJ2-7; the table names TRBD2, a call not compared with the DNA. TRBV1 is shown as a pseudogene. The CDR3 runs 18 residues. The CDR3 region is CTSSQGRSGLAGLHEQYF. For the CDR3, the DNA is TGCACCAGCAGCCAAGGACGCTCGGGACTAGCGGGTTTGCACGAGCAGTACTTC.

This clone was detected once. The V call is TRBV6-5, the J call TRBJ2-5, with TRBD1 matching over 7 bases. This CDR3 contains 14 residues. Germline V gene data show CDR1 as MNHEY and CDR2 as SVGAGI. J lost 3 bases, V lost 4 bases, and 5 bases had no gene match. Written as DNA, the CDR3 is TGTGCCAGCAGTTTTTCCGGGACAGAAGAGACCCAGTACTTC. Encoded protein: CASSFSGTEETQYF.

The gene calls are TRBV9 and TRBJ2-7; D possibly corresponds to TRBD1 (6 bases). Germline CDR1 is SGDLS and CDR2 is YYNGEE. The CDR3 has 17 amino acids. V was trimmed by 4 bases and J by 0 bases, leaving 20 bases between them. The CDR3 is CASSPSRTGYRSYEQYF. CDR3 nucleotide sequence: TGTGCCAGCAGCCCGTCACGAACAGGGTACCGCTCCTACGAGCAGTACTTC. Full variable domain (missing parts from reference TRBV9 and TRBJ2-7): DSGVTQTPKHLITATGQRVTLRCSPRSGDLSVYWYQQSLDQGLQFLIQYYNGEERAKGNILERFSAQQFPDLHSELNLSSLELGDSALYFCASSPSRTGYRSYEQYFGPGTRLTVT.

The chain combines TRBV9 with TRBJ1-3; D possibly corresponds to TRBD1 (6 bases). V lost 1 base and J 4 bases, leaving 18 bases between the germline ends. Germline-derived CDR1 and CDR2 are SGDLS and YYNGEE. The CDR3 spans 17 residues. In DNA, the CDR3 is TGTGCCAGCAGCGTAAGAGGTGGGGGGGCGTCGGGAAACACCATATATTTT. Protein: CASSVRGGGASGNTIYF.

This sequence joins TRBV18 and TRBJ2-5, with D unclear. This CDR3 region has 12 residues. Germline V CDR1 and CDR2: KGHSH, LQKENI. The V and J ends lost 2 bases and 5 bases respectively, with 6 bases between them. The CDR3 region has the DNA TGTGCCAGCTCACCATCGTCGGAGACCCAGTACTTC. Residues: CASSPSSETQYF.

This sequence joins TRBV19 and TRBJ2-7; tentatively, D is TRBD2 (6 bases). V lost 3 bases and J 5 bases, leaving 14 bases between the germline ends. Per the germline V gene, CDR1 is LNHDA and CDR2 is SQIVND (reference sequence). The CDR3 has 14 residues. The CDR3 region has the DNA TGTGCCAGTAGTATCGGGCAGTGGGGGGACGAGCAGTACTTC. Amino acid sequence: CASSIGQWGDEQYF.

The CDR3 nucleotides are TGCGCCAGCAGCTTGGAAGGACTAGCGGGAGCCAATGAGCAGTTCTTC. The encoded protein is CASSLEGLAGANEQFF. V is TRBV5-1 and J is TRBJ2-1; 13 nucleotides line up with TRBD2. This CDR3 region has 16 residues. The J segment lost 6 bases and the V segment lost 0 bases, leaving 3 bases of the junction unmatched. Germline values: CDR1 SGHRS, CDR2 YFSETQ.

This clone was found a few times. J is TRBJ2-1 and V is TRBV29-1; TRBD2 matches at 7 bases. The CDR3 covers 14 residues. The germline V gene has CDR1 SQVTM and CDR2 ANQGSEA. The V segment lost 2 bases and the J segment 3 bases; nucleotides outside the gene matches: 4. DNA for the CDR3: TGCAGCGTTGAACTAGCGGCCCTCTACAATGAGCAGTTCTTC. It encodes CSVELAALYNEQFF.

This chain links TRBV7-6 with TRBJ2-6; D is perhaps TRBD1 (6 bases). The CDR3 spans 19 residues. Trimming took 5 bases from V and 2 from J, leaving 22 bases between them. The V gene's germline CDR1 is SGHVS and CDR2 FNYEAQ. This chain's CDR3 is CASSPERRAGVAGANVLTF. The CDR3 DNA sequence: TGTGCCAGCAGCCCGGAGCGTCGGGCAGGGGTGGCTGGGGCCAACGTCCTGACTTTC.

This clone showed up just once. The chain is built from TRBV6-5 and TRBJ1-1, with 8 bases fitting TRBD1. The CDR3 is 14 amino acids. J lost 4 bases, V lost 0 bases, and 1 base had no gene match. The germline gives CDR1 MNHEY, CDR2 SVGAGI. For the CDR3, the DNA is TGTGCCAGCAGTTACTCGGACAGGGCCACTGAAGCTTTCTTT. Translated, it gives CASSYSDRATEAFF.

This sequence joins TRBV5-4 and TRBJ2-3, with 8 bases matching TRBD2. The J segment lost 2 bases and the V segment lost 4 bases, leaving 6 bases of the junction unmatched. CDR3 length: 15 residues. CDR1 is SGHNT and CDR2 is YYREEE in the germline V gene (reference sequence). Here the CDR3 DNA reads TGTGCCAGCAGCAGGAGCGGGAGCGTCACAGATACGCAGTATTTT. Translating gives CASSRSGSVTDTQYF.

The CDR3 reads CASSPSFIAGVSSYNEQFF. The CDR3 DNA reads as TGCGCCAGCAGCCCGAGTTTTATAGCGGGTGTCAGCTCGTACAATGAGCAGTTCTTC. The chain is built from TRBV5-1 and TRBJ2-1; 7 bases line up with TRBD2. CDR3 size: 19 residues. With 4 bases clipped from V and 4 bases from J, the junction kept 20 bases outside the gene matches. In germline, CDR1 is SGHRS, CDR2 YFSETQ.

J is TRBJ2-3 and V is TRBV7-6; TRBD2 agrees at 9 bases. The J segment lost 6 bases and the V segment lost 1 base, leaving 8 bases of the junction unmatched. The CDR3 loop spans 16 amino acids. Germline-derived CDR1 and CDR2 are SGHVS and FNYEAQ. CDR3: CASSLGAAGGSDTQYF. The CDR3 DNA reads as TGTGCCAGCAGCTTAGGTGCGGCGGGAGGGTCTGATACGCAGTATTTT.

This sequence joins TRBV19 and TRBJ1-1, with 7 bases aligning to TRBD1. In germline, CDR1 is LNHDA, CDR2 SQIVND (reference sequence). The CDR3 is 17 amino acids. The V gene end was trimmed by 6 bases and the J gene end by 0 bases; junction bases not matched to a gene: 13. The CDR3 spells CASRWDRTKGLNTEAFF. In DNA form, the CDR3 reads TGTGCCAGTAGATGGGACAGAACTAAAGGATTGAACACTGAAGCTTTCTTT.

The chain combines TRBV7-9 with TRBJ2-7; TRBD2 is a possible D gene (6 bases). V was clipped by 5 bases and J by 2 bases, with 22 bases between them. Germline V gene sequence: CDR1 SEHNR, CDR2 FQNEAQ (reference sequence). The CDR3 extends over 17 amino acids. In nucleotides, the CDR3 is TGTGCCAGCAGCCCGCCGGTGGAGGGGCGCGTCCCCTACGAGCAGTACTTC. It specifies CASSPPVEGRVPYEQYF.